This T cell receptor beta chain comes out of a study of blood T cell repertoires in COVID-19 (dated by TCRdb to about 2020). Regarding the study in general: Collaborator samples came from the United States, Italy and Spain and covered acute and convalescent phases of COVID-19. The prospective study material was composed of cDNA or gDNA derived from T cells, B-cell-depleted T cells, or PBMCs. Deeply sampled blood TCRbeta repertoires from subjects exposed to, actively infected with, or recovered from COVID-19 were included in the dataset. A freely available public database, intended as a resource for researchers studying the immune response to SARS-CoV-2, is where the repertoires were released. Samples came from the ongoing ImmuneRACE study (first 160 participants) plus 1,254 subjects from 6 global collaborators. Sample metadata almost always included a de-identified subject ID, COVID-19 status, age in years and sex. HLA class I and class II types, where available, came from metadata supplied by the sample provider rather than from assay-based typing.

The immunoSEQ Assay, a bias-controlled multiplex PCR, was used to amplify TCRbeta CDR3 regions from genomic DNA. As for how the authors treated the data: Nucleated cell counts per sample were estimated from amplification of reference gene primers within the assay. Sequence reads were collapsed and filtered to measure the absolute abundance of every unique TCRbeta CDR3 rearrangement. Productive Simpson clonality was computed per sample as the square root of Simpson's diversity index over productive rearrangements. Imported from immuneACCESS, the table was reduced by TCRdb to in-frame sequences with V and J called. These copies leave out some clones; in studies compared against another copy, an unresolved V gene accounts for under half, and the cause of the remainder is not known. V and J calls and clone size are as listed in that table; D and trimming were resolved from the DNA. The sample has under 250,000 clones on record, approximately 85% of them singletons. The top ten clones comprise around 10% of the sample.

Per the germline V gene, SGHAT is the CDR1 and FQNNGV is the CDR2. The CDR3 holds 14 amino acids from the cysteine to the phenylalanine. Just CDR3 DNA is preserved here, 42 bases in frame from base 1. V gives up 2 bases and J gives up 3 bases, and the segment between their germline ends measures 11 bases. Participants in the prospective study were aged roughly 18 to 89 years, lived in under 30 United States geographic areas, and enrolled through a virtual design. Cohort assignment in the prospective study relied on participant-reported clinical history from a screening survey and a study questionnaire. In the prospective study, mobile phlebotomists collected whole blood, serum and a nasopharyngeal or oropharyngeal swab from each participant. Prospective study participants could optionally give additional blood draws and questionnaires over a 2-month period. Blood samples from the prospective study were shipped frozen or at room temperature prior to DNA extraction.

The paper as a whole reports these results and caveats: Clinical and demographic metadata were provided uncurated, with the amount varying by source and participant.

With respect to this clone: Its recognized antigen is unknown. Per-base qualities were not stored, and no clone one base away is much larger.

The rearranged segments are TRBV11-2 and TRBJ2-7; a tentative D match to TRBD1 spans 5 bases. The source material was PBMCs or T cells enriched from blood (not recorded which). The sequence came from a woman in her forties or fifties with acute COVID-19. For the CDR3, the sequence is CASSLSDTNYEQYF. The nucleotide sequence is TGTGCCAGCAGCTTATCGGACACGAACTACGAGCAGTACTTC.